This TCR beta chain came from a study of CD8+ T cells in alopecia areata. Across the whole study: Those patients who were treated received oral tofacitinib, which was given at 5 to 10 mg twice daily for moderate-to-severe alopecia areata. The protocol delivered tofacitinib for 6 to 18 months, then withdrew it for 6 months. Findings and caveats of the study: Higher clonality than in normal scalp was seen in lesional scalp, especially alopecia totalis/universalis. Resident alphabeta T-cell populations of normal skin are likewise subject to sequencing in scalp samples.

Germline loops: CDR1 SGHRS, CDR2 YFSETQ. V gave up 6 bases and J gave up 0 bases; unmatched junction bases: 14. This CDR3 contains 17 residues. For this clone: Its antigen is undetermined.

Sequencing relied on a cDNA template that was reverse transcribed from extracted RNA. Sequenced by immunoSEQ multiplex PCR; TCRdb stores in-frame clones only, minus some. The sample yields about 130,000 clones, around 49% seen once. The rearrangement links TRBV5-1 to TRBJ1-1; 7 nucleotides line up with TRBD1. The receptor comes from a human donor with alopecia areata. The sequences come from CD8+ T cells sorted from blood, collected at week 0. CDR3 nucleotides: TGCGCCAGCACCGAAGGGGGCCGGCCGCCCATGAACACTGAAGCTTTCTTT. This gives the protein CASTEGGRPPMNTEAFF.